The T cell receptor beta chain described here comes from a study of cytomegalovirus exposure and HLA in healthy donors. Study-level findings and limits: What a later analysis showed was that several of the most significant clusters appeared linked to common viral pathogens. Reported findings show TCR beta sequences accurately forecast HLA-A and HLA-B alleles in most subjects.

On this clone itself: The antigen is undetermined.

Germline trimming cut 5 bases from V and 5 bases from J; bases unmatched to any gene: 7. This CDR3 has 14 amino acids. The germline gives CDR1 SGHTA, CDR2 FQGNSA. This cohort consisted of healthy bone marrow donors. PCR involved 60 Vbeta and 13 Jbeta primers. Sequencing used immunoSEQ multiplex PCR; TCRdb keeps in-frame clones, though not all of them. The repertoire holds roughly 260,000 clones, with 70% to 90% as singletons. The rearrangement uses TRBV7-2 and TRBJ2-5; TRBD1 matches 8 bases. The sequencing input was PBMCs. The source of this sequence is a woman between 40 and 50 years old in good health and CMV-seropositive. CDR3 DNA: TGTGCCAGCAGCCCGCGACAGGGGCACGAGACCCAGTACTTC. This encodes CASSPRQGHETQYF.